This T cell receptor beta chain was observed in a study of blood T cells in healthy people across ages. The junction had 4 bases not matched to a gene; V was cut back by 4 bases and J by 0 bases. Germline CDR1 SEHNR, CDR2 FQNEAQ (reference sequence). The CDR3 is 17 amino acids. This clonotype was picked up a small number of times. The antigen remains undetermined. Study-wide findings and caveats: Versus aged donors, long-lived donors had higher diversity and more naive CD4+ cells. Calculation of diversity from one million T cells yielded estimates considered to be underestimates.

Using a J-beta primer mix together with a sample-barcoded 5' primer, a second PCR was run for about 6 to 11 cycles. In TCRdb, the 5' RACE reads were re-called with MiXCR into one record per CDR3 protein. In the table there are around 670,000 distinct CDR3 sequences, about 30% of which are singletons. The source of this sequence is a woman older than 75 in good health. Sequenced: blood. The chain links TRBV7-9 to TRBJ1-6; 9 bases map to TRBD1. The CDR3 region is CASSSTGGSSYNSPLHF. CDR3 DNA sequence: TGTGCCAGCAGCTCAACAGGGGGCAGCTCCTATAATTCACCCCTCCACTTT. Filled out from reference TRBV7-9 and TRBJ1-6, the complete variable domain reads DTGVSQNPRHKITKRGQNVTFRCDPISEHNRLYWYRQTLGQGPEFLTYFQNEAQLEKSRLLSDRFSAERPKGSFSTLEIQRTEQGDSAMYLCASSSTGGSSYNSPLHFGNGTRLTVT.